This T cell receptor (beta chain) was documented in a study of cytomegalovirus exposure and HLA in healthy donors. Germline CDR1 reads SNHLY; CDR2 reads FYNNEI. There are 11 residues in the CDR3. V lost 11 bases, J lost 2 bases, and 9 bases lay in between. The PCR was carried out with 60 Vbeta primers and 13 Jbeta primers. The repertoire was sequenced with immunoSEQ multiplex PCR; TCRdb's copy has only in-frame clones and lacks some. The sample has 65,000 to 90,000 clones; less than 80% are singletons. The sequencing input was PBMCs. The source is a woman aged 40 to 49 in good health and CMV-seropositive. The chain has TRBV2 and TRBJ2-5; D is perhaps TRBD2 (6 bases). Here the CDR3 reads CAGGVQETQYF. The CDR3 region has the DNA TGTGCCGGAGGGGTGCAAGAGACCCAGTACTTC.